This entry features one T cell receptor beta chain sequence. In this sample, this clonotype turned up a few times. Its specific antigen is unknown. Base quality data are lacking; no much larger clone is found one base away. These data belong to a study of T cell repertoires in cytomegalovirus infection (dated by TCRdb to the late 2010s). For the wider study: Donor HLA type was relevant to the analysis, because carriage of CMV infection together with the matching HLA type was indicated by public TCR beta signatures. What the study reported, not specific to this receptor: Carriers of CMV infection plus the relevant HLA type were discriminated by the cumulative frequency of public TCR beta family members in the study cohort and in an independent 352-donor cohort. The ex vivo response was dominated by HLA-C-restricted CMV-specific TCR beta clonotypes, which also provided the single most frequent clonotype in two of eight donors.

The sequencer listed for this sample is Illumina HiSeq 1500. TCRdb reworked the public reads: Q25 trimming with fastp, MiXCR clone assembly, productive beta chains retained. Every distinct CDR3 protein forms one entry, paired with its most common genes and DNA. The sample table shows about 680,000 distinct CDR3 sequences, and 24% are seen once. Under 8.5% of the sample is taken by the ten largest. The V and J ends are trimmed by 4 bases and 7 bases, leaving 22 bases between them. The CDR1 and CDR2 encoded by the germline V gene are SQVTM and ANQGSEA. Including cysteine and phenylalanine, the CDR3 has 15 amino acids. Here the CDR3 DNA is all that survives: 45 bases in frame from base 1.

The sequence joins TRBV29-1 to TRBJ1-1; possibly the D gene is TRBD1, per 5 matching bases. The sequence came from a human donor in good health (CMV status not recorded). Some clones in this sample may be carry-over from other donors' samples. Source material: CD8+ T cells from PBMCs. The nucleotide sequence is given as TGCAGCGTTGCCCGTCGGACGGGGTTAAGGGGTGAAGCTTTCTTT. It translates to CSVARRTGLRGEAFF.